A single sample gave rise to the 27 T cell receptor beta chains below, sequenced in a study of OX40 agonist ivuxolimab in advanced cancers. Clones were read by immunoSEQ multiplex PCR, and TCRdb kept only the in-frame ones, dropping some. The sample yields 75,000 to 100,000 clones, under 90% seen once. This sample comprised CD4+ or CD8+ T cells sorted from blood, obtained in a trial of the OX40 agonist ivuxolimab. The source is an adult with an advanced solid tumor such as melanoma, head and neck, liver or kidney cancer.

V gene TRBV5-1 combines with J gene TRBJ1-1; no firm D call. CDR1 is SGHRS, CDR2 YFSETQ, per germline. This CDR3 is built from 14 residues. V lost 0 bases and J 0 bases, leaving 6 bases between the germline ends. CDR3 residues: CASSLGEVNTEAFF. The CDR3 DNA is TGCGCCAGCAGCTTGGGGGAAGTGAACACTGAAGCTTTCTTT. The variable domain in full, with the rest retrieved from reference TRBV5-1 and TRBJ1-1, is KAGVTQTPRYLIKTRGQQVTLSCSPISGHRSVSWYQQTPGQGLQFLFEYFSETQRNKGNFPGRFSGRQFSNSRSEMNVSTLELGDSALYLCASSLGEVNTEAFFGQGTRLTVV.

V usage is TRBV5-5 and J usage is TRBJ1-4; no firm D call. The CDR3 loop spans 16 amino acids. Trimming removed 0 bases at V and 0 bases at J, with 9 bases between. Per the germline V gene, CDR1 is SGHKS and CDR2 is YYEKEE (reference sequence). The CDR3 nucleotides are TGTGCCAGCAGCTTGGGGGGAAGCCCAACTAATGAAAAACTGTTTTTT. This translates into CASSLGGSPTNEKLFF.

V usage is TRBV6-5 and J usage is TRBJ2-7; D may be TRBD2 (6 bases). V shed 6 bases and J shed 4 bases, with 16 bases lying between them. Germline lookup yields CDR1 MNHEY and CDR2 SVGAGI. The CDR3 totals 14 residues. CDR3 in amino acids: CASRLGGPSYEQYF. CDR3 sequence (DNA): TGTGCCAGCAGACTAGGAGGGCCCTCGTACGAGCAGTACTTC.

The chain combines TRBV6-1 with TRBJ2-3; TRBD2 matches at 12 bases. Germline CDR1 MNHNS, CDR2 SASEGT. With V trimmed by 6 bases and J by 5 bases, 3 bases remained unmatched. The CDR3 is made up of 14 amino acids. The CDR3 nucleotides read TGTGCCAGCAGACTACTAGCGGGAGGAGATACGCAGTATTTT. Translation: CASRLLAGGDTQYF.

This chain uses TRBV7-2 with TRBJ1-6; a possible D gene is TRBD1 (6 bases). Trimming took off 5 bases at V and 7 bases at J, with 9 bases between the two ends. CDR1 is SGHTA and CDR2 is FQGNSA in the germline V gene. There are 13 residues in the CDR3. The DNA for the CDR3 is TGTGCCAGCAGCGTCGACAGGAATTCACCCCTCCACTTT. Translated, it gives CASSVDRNSPLHF.

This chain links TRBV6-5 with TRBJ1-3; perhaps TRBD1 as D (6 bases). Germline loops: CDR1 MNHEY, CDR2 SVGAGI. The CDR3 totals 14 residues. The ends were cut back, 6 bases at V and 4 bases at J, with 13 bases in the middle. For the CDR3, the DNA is TGTGCCAGCAGAGAAACAGGGTTGGGAAACACCATATATTTT. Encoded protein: CASRETGLGNTIYF.

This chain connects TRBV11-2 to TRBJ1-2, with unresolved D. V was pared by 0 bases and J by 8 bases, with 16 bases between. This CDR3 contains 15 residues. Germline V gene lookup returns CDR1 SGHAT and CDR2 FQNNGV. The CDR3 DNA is TGTGCCAGCAGCTTAGATTATCCGGGGAGTAGGGGCTACACCTTC. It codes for CASSLDYPGSRGYTF. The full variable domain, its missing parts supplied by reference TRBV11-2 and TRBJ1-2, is EAGVAQSPRYKIIEKRQSVAFWCNPISGHATLYWYQQILGQGPKLLIQFQNNGVVDDSQLPKDRFSAERLKGVDSTLKIQPAKLEDSAVYLCASSLDYPGSRGYTFGSGTRLTVV.

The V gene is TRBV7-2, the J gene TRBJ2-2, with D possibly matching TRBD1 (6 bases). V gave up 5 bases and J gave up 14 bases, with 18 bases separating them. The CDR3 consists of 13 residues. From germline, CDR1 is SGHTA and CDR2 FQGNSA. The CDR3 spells CASSPTPSDSLFF. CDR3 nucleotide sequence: TGTGCCAGCAGCCCCACCCCATCGGACAGTCTGTTTTTT.

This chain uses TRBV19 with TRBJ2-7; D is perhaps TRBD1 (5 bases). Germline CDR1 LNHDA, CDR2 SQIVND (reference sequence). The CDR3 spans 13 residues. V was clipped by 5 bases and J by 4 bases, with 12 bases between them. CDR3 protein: CASSEIQAYEQYF. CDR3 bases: TGTGCCAGTAGTGAAATACAGGCTTACGAGCAGTACTTC.

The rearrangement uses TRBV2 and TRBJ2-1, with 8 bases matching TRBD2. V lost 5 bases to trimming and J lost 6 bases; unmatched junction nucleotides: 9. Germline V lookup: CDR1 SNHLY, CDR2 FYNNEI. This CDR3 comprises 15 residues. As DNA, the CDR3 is TGTGCCAGCAGTCAACGTCGAGCGGGGGTCAATGAGCAGTTCTTC. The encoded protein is CASSQRRAGVNEQFF.

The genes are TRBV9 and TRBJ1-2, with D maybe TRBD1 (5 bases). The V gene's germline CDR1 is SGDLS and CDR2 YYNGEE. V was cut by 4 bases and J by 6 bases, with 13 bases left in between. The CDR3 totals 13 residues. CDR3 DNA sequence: TGTGCCAGCAGCCGGGACGGATCTGATGGCTACACCTTC. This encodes CASSRDGSDGYTF.

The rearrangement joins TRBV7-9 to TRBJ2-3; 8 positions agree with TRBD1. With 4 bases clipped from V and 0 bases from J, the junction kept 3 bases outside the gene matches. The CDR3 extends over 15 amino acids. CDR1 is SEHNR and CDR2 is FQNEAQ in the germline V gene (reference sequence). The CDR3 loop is CASSSRQGSTDTQYF. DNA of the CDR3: TGTGCCAGCAGCTCTCGACAGGGGAGCACAGATACGCAGTATTTT.

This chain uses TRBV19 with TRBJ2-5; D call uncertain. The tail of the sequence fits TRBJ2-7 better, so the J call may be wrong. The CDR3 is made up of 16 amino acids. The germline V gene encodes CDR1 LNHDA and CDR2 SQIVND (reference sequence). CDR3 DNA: TGTGCCAGTAGTATCATGAGTGGTGGGATGCTAAACGAGCAGTACTTC. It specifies CASSIMSGGMLNEQYF.

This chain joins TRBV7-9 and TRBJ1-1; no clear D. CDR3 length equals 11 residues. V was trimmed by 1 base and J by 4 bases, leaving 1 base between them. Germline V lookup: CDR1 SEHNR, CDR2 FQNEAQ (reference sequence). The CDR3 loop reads CASSLVTEAFF. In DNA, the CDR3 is TGTGCCAGCAGCTTAGTCACTGAAGCTTTCTTT. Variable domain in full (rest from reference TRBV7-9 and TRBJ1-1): DTGVSQNPRHKITKRGQNVTFRCDPISEHNRLYWYRQTLGQGPEFLTYFQNEAQLEKSRLLSDRFSAERPKGSFSTLEIQRTEQGDSAMYLCASSLVTEAFFGQGTRLTVV.

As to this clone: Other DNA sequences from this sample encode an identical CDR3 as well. The chain's CDR3 is CASSLRSYEQYF. The CDR3, as DNA: TGTGCCAGCAGTCTTCGGTCCTACGAGCAGTACTTC. V and J are TRBV6-1 and TRBJ2-7, with D unresolved. This CDR3 is built from 12 residues. Germline loops: CDR1 MNHNS, CDR2 SASEGT. V lost 5 bases and J lost 1, with 6 bases in between.

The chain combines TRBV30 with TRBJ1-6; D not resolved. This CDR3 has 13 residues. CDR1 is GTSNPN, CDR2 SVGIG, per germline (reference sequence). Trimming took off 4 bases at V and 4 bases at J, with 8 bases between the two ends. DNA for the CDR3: TGTGCCTGGACCGGTCTATATAATTCACCCCTCCACTTT. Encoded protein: CAWTGLYNSPLHF.

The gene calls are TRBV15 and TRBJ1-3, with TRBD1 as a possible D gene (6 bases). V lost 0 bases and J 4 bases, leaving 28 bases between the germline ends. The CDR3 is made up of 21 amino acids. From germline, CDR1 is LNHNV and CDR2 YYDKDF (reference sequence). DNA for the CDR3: TGTGCCACCAGCAGAGAGTGGCCGGGGGCGGGGAGTATTTGGTCGGGAAACACCATATATTTT. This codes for CATSREWPGAGSIWSGNTIYF. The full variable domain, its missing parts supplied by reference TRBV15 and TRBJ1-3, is DAMVIQNPRYQVTQFGKPVTLSCSQTLNHNVMYWYQQKSSQAPKLLFHYYDKDFNNEADTPDNFQSRRPNTSFCFLDIRSPGLGDTAMYLCATSREWPGAGSIWSGNTIYFGEGSWLTVV.

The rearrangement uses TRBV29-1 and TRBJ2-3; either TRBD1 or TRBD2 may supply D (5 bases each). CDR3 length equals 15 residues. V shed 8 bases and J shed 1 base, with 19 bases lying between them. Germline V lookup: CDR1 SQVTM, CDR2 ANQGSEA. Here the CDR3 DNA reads TGCAGCTCTCCGGAGGACACTCTTTGCACAGATACGCAGTATTTT. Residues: CSSPEDTLCTDTQYF.

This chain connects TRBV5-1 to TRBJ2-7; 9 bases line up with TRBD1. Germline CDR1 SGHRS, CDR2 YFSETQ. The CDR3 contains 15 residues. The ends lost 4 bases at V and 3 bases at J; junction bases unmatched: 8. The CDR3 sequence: CASSRGTGLLYEQYF. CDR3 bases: TGCGCCAGCAGCCGCGGGACAGGGCTACTCTACGAGCAGTACTTC.

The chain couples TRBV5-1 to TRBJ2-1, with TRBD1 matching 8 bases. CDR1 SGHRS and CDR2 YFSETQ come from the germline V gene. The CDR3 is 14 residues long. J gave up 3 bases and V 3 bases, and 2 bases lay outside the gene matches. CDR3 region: CASSSDRGYNEQFF. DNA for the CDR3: TGCGCCAGCAGCTCAGACAGGGGCTACAATGAGCAGTTCTTC.

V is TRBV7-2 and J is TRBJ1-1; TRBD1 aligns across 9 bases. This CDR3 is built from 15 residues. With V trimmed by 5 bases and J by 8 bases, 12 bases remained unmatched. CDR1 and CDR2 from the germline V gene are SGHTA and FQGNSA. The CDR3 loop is CASSVRDTGGSEAFF. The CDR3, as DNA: TGTGCCAGCAGCGTCAGGGACACAGGGGGCTCGGAAGCTTTCTTT.

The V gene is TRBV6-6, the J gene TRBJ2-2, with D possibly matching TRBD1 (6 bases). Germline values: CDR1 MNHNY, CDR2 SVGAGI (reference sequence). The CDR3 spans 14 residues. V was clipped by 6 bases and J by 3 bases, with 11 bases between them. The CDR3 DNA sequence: TGTGCCAGCAGAAGACAGGAGTACACCGGGGAGCTGTTTTTT. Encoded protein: CASRRQEYTGELFF.

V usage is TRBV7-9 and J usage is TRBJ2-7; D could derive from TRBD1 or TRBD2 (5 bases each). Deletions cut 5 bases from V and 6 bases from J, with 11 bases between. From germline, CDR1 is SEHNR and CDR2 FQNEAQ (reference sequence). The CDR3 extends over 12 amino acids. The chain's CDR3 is CASSPWDLEQYF. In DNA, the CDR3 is TGTGCCAGCAGCCCGTGGGACCTCGAGCAGTACTTC.

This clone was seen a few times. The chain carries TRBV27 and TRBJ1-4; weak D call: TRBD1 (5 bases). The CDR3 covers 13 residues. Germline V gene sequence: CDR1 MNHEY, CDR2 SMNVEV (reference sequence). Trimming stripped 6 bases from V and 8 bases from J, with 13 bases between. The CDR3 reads CASRTQGNEKLFF. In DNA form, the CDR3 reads TGTGCCAGCAGAACCCAGGGAAACGAAAAACTGTTTTTT.

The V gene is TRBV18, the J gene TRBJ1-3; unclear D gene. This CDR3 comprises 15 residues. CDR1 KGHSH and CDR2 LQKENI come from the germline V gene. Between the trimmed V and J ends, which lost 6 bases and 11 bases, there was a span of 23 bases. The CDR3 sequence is CASSPFFLGSDPIYF. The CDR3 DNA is TGTGCCAGCTCTCCTTTTTTTCTCGGATCGGACCCCATATATTTT. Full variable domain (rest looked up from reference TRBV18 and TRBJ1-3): NAGVMQNPRHLVRRRGQEARLRCSPMKGHSHVYWYRQLPEEGLKFMVYLQKENIIDESGMPKERFSAEFPKEGPSILRIQQVVRGDSAAYFCASSPFFLGSDPIYFGEGSWLTVV.

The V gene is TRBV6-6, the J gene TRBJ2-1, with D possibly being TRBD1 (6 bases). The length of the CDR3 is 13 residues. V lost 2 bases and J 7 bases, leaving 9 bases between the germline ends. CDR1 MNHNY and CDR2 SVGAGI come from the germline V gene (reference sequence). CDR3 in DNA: TGTGCCAGCAGTTACGGGGGCAGGAATGAGCAGTTCTTC. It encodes CASSYGGRNEQFF.

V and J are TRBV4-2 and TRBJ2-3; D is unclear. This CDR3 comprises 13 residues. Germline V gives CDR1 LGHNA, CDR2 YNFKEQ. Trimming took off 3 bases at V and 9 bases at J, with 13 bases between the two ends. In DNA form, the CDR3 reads TGTGCCAGCAGCCACCCGTTGGATCCCACGCAGTATTTT. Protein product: CASSHPLDPTQYF.